A single sample is the source of the 6 T cell receptor beta chains below, sequenced in a study of T cells after yellow fever vaccination. One entry per CDR3 protein results from TCRdb running MiXCR on the 5' RACE reads. The repertoire holds about 320,000 distinct CDR3 sequences, with 3.5% to 5% as singletons. The sequences come from PBMCs, collected 15 days after the yellow fever booster vaccination. These receptors were taken from a man aged 18-30 years who received the YFV17D yellow fever vaccine.

At least ten counts were recorded for this clonotype. This chain links TRBV12-3 or TRBV12-4 with TRBJ1-4; 10 bases fit TRBD1. The CDR3 is 13 amino acids. V dropped 6 bases and J dropped 7; count of bases not matched to a gene: 2. The CDR3 here is CASSRDRGEKLFF. CDR3 coding DNA: TGTGCCAGCAGCCGGGACAGGGGTGAAAAACTGTTTTTT.

The J gene is TRBJ2-3, the V gene TRBV4-3, with D possibly TRBD1 on 7 matching bases. Germline values: CDR1 LGHNA, CDR2 YSLEER. V was pared by 4 bases and J by 8 bases, with 13 bases between. CDR3 size: 13 residues. For the CDR3, the DNA is TGCGCCAGCAGCCCTACGGAGGGGGCTACGCAGTATTTT. This codes for CASSPTEGATQYF.

In its sample, this clonotype was seen many times. This chain links TRBV9 with TRBJ2-5; a possible D gene is TRBD1 (6 bases). Trimming pared 0 bases from V and 5 bases from J, leaving 17 bases between. There are 16 residues in the CDR3. In germline, CDR1 is SGDLS, CDR2 YYNGEE. CDR3 DNA sequence: TGTGCCAGCAGCGTAGGCCCTGGCGGTGGGGGCGAGACCCAGTACTTC. Its protein product is CASSVGPGGGGETQYF.

This clonotype was counted ten times or more. The rearrangement joins TRBV20-1 to TRBJ2-4; no definite D call. Per germline, CDR1 DFQATT and CDR2 SNEGSKA (reference sequence). Between the trimmed V and J ends, which lost 0 bases and 2 bases, there was a span of 11 bases. This CDR3 comprises 15 residues. The CDR3 DNA reads as TGCAGTGCTAGAGATCCGGAGCGACCCAAAAACATTCAGTACTTC. This gives the protein CSARDPERPKNIQYF.

The chain uses TRBV20-1 and TRBJ2-1, with 10 bases aligning to TRBD1. Germline V lookup: CDR1 DFQATT, CDR2 SNEGSKA (reference sequence). V trimming: 5 bases; J trimming: 9 bases; junction bases outside the gene matches: 7. The CDR3 has 13 amino acids. Written as DNA, the CDR3 is TGCAGTGCTCCACAGACAGGGGGCAGTGAGCAGTTCTTC. Residues: CSAPQTGGSEQFF.

This clonotype came up many times. This sequence joins TRBV12-5 and TRBJ2-3; 14 bases are a match to TRBD2. Germline trimming cut 6 bases from V and 6 bases from J; bases unmatched to any gene: 14. The CDR3 length is 18 residues. In germline, CDR1 is LGHNT, CDR2 FRNRAP. The CDR3 protein is CASGTGTSGGLFMDTQYF. The CDR3 nucleotides are TGTGCTAGTGGGACCGGGACTAGCGGGGGTCTTTTTATGGATACGCAGTATTTT.